This T cell receptor beta chain was found in a study of T cell clonality in common variable immunodeficiency. This clone has ten or more counts. Its antigen remains unidentified. The observed sequence ends 3 residues before the CDR3 terminus, with the missing tail filled in from the germline J gene. V was shortened by 3 bases and J by 4 bases, with 12 bases between the two germline ends. Germline V gene lookup returns CDR1 GTSNPN and CDR2 SVGIG (reference sequence). This CDR3 is 13 amino acids long. This table comes from immunoSEQ multiplex PCR, and its TCRdb copy is limited to in-frame clones, with some not included. Reported are 50,000 or so clones, none seen only once; the ten largest carry less than 4%. Study-level points and caveats: CVID subjects had higher TCRbeta clonality than healthy controls, most marked in about a third. The cause of increased CVID clonality remains unclear without subpopulation sequencing. CVID subjects shared fewer TCRbeta clones than healthy controls did.

Sequenced input: peripheral blood mononuclear cells. The TCR sequence derives from a person aged 18-69 years in good health. This sequence joins TRBV30 and TRBJ1-2, with D uncertain. The CDR3 bases that were read are TGTGCCTGGAGGACCCCGGGGTTCTATGGC. This gives the protein CAWRTPGFYG. The whole CDR3 protein reads CAWRTPGFYGYTF.